The source of this TCR beta chain is a study of liver allograft versus peripheral blood T cells. Study information: A comparison was made between T cell receptor repertoires in transplanted livers and those in recipients' peripheral blood.

This clonotype was counted between two and nine times. Its specificity is unknown. General observations from the study: Liver allograft T cell receptor repertoires were reported to differ from peripheral blood repertoires.

Each CDR3 protein gets one entry after TCRdb re-called the reads with MiXCR. Seen here are about 9,200 distinct CDR3 sequences, roughly a quarter observed once, and the top ten hold roughly 8.3%. Per germline, CDR1 MNHNY and CDR2 SVGAGI (reference sequence). V was shortened by 6 bases and J by 4 bases, with 19 bases between the two germline ends. The CDR3 is 15 residues long. V is TRBV6-6 and J is TRBJ2-7; perhaps TRBD1 as D (6 bases). The clonotype was recovered from a human patient who had a liver transplant. Some T cells may be the graft donor's. The CDR3 region is CASSPSRGNLYEQYF. The CDR3, as DNA: TGTGCCAGCAGCCCTTCAAGGGGGAACCTGTACGAGCAGTACTTC.